This T cell receptor (beta chain) was profiled in a study of T cell changes during pregnancy in multiple sclerosis. Some clones are missing from TCRdb's copy, which holds only in-frame ones; the method was immunoSEQ multiplex PCR. The sample lists 30,000 to 40,000 clones, roughly 91% occurring once. Sequenced material: CD8+ T cells from peripheral blood mononuclear cells, taken in the third trimester of pregnancy. The sequence derives from a female donor with multiple sclerosis, enrolled in a pregnancy study.

The CDR3 reads CASSPVGGGPGEQYF. CDR3 nucleotides: TGCGCCAGCAGTCCCGTGGGCGGGGGTCCGGGGGAGCAGTACTTC. The genes are TRBV4-1 and TRBJ2-7, with 7 bases that match TRBD2. The CDR3 is 15 amino acids. The V gene end was trimmed by 6 bases and the J gene end by 7 bases; junction bases not matched to a gene: 15. Germline CDR1 and CDR2: MGHRA and YSYEKL.